The sequence of this TCR beta chain was determined in a study of graft-versus-host responses after intestinal transplantation. Study results and caveats: GvH clones surfaced in recipient marrow, some emerging earlier in ileum or blood.

To note about this clone: Its antigen is unknown.

V was clipped by 6 bases and J by 3 bases, with 11 bases between them. Per germline, CDR1 SGHTA and CDR2 FQGTGA. The CDR3 loop spans 14 amino acids. Repertoires were generated with immunoSEQ multiplex PCR, while TCRdb's copy carries only in-frame clones and drops some. The sample yields around 100,000 clones, 91% seen once. Sequencing used unstimulated CD4+ T cells sorted from spleen or lymph node cells, obtained before transplant. The sequence was obtained from a human donor who was the organ donor for an intestinal transplant. J is TRBJ2-2 and V is TRBV7-3; the D is unclear. In nucleotides, the CDR3 is TGTGCCAGCAGTGCAGGTCCCGACACCGGGGAGCTGTTTTTT. Protein: CASSAGPDTGELFF. The variable domain in full, with the rest retrieved from reference TRBV7-3 and TRBJ2-2, is GAGVSQTPSNKVTEKGKYVELRCDPISGHTALYWYRQSLGQGPEFLIYFQGTGAADDSGLPNDRFFAVRPEGSVSTLKIQRTERGDSAVYLCASSAGPDTGELFFGEGSRLTVL.